This is a list of T cell receptor beta chains from one sample in a study of T cells after posttransplantation cyclophosphamide. Produced via immunoSEQ multiplex PCR; TCRdb's table is partial and in-frame only. The table records over 15,000 clones, approximately 74% of them present only once. The sample here was PBMCs, taken after an allogeneic stem cell transplant with post-transplant cyclophosphamide. The receptor set was obtained from a male patient in his thirties who received an allogeneic stem cell transplant from a related donor, was CMV-positive, and had acute GVHD only. The graft donor may have contributed some T cells. Each CDR3 is given with its conserved first and last residue. The D gene is left open where the match is weak. A clone size is listed for some rows: how often the clone was seen (once, few, many), or a class if it is expanded.

>TRBD2|TRBJ2-3|TRBV7-2|NA
CASSRDYATDTQYF
TGTGCCAGCAGTCGGGACTATGCCACAGATACGCAGTATTTT
>TRBD2|TRBJ2-3|TRBV4-3|NA
CASSQEHGLAGARAQYF
TGCGCCAGCAGCCAAGAGCACGGTCTAGCGGGGGCCCGTGCGCAGTATTTT
>NA|TRBJ1-6|TRBV30|few
CACSPQGPNSPLHF
TGTGCCTGTAGTCCACAGGGACCTAATTCACCCCTCCACTTT
>TRBD1|TRBJ1-6|TRBV25-1|few
CASSAGQGENSPLHF
TGTGCCAGCAGTGCTGGACAGGGGGAGAATTCACCCCTCCACTTT
>NA|TRBJ2-7|TRBV11-3|NA
CASSFGRDYEQYF
TGTGCCAGCAGCTTTGGGCGGGACTACGAGCAGTACTTC
>TRBD2|TRBJ2-7|TRBV4-1|once
CASSQGEGIYEQYF
TGCGCCAGCAGCCAAGGGGAGGGCATCTACGAGCAGTACTTC
>NA|TRBJ2-1|TRBV25-1|NA
CAPLHEAAHEQFF
TGTGCCCCTCTTCATGAGGCGGCCCATGAGCAGTTCTTC
>NA|TRBJ1-1|TRBV7-8|NA
CASSLARGSNTEAFF
TGTGCCAGCAGCTTAGCACGGGGGTCAAACACTGAAGCTTTCTTT
>NA|TRBJ2-2|TRBV28|NA
CASSSQNTGELFF
TGTGCCAGCAGTTCCCAGAACACCGGGGAGCTGTTTTTT
>NA|TRBJ1-1|TRBV28|few
CASESLEAFF
TGTGCCAGCGAGAGCCTTGAAGCTTTCTTT
>TRBD2|TRBJ2-1|TRBV5-5|NA
CASSLLAGTYNEQFF
TGTGCCAGCAGCCTACTAGCGGGAACCTACAATGAGCAGTTCTTC
>TRBD1|TRBJ1-3|TRBV5-1|NA
CASSSGTGIDTIYF
TGCGCCAGCAGCTCCGGGACAGGGATCGACACCATATATTTT
>TRBD1|TRBJ1-1|TRBV6-5|NA
CASRSPQGARTEAFF
TGTGCCAGCAGGTCCCCGCAGGGGGCCAGAACTGAAGCTTTCTTT
>NA|TRBJ1-5|TRBV5-1|once
CASSVGLDQPQHF
TGCGCCAGCAGCGTTGGTTTAGATCAGCCCCAGCATTTT
>TRBD1|TRBJ1-1|TRBV5-1|NA
CASSSLLSGGKGVTEAFF
TGCGCCAGCAGCTCTCTTTTGTCAGGGGGTAAGGGGGTCACTGAAGCTTTCTTT
>NA|TRBJ2-5|TRBV7-2|NA
CASSLGGHGQETQYF
TGTGCCAGCAGCTTAGGGGGACACGGCCAAGAGACCCAGTACTTC
>TRBD2|TRBJ2-1|TRBV10-3|NA
CASSPAGAYYNEQFF
TGTGCCAGCAGCCCAGCGGGGGCCTACTACAATGAGCAGTTCTTC
>TRBD1|TRBJ1-6|TRBV18|NA
CASSPGDRVNSPLHF
TGTGCCAGCTCGCCTGGCGACAGGGTTAATTCACCCCTCCACTTT
>TRBD1|TRBJ2-7|TRBV28|once
CASSLSGRGTEQYF
TGTGCCAGCAGTTTATCTGGCAGGGGGACCGAGCAGTACTTC
>TRBD1|TRBJ1-1|TRBV7-9|NA
CASSHPDRGNTEAFF
TGTGCCAGCAGCCACCCGGACAGGGGGAACACTGAAGCTTTCTTT
>NA|TRBJ1-1|TRBV7-6|NA
CASSPGTPDTEAFF
TGTGCCAGCAGCCCTGGGACACCGGACACTGAAGCTTTCTTT
>NA|TRBJ2-6|TRBV25-1|NA
CASSESGVGANVLTF
TGTGCCAGCAGTGAATCAGGGGTCGGGGCCAACGTCCTGACTTTC
>NA|TRBJ1-3|TRBV4-3|NA
CASSQDLGGSGNTIYF
TGCGCCAGCAGCCAAGATCTGGGGGGCTCTGGAAACACCATATATTTT
>NA|TRBJ1-2|TRBV7-9|NA
CASSRGSGGAGYTF
TGTGCCAGCAGCCGGGGGTCGGGGGGAGCCGGCTACACCTTC
>NA|TRBJ1-1|TRBV5-6|NA
CASSSAFGGTEAFF
TGTGCCAGCAGCTCCGCGTTCGGGGGGACTGAAGCTTTCTTT
>TRBD1|TRBJ1-6|TRBV7-2|NA
CASSQPKTGSSYNSPLHF
TGTGCCAGCAGCCAACCCAAGACAGGGAGCTCCTATAATTCACCCCTCCACTTT
>NA|TRBJ2-7|TRBV28|NA
CASSPPPVVGAKYEQYF
TGTGCCAGCAGTCCCCCCCCGGTCGTGGGGGCAAAATACGAGCAGTACTTC
>NA|TRBJ1-5|TRBV19|NA
CASSLGGYSNQPQHF
TGTGCCAGTAGTCTTGGGGGGTATAGCAATCAGCCCCAGCATTTT
>NA|TRBJ1-3|TRBV5-1|NA
CASSEGRTGNTIYF
TGCGCCAGCAGCGAGGGTCGGACTGGAAACACCATATATTTT
>NA|TRBJ2-5|TRBV7-7|NA
CASSLGAQGIETQYF
TGTGCCAGCAGCTTGGGGGCGCAGGGCATAGAGACCCAGTACTTC
>NA|TRBJ1-5|TRBV4-3|few
CASSQVYGNNQPQHF
TGCGCCAGCAGCCAAGTCTACGGGAACAATCAGCCCCAGCATTTT
>NA|TRBJ2-1|TRBV7-2|NA
CASRGVGYNEQFF
TGTGCCAGCAGAGGGGTGGGGTACAATGAGCAGTTCTTC
>TRBD2|TRBJ2-3|TRBV4-2|NA
CASSRPPSGGVDTQYF
TGTGCCAGCAGCCGTCCACCGAGCGGGGGGGTCGATACGCAGTATTTT
>NA|TRBJ2-5|TRBV18|once
CASSPRQQETQYF
TGTGCCAGCTCACCAAGACAGCAAGAGACCCAGTACTTC
>NA|TRBJ1-3|TRBV28|NA
CASRKGVGNTIYF
TGTGCCAGCAGGAAAGGGGTTGGAAACACCATATATTTT
>NA|TRBJ2-7|TRBV7-2|once
CASSSTRVAHEQYF
TGTGCCAGCAGTTCGACCAGGGTGGCCCACGAGCAGTACTTC
>NA|TRBJ2-2|TRBV6-4|few
CASSKQGTGELFF
TGTGCCAGCAGTAAACAGGGCACCGGGGAGCTGTTTTTT
>TRBD2|TRBJ2-5|TRBV4-3|NA
CASSQYVAGGEETQYF
TGCGCCAGCAGCCAGTATGTAGCGGGGGGTGAAGAGACCCAGTACTTC
>TRBD2|TRBJ2-3|TRBV5-6|NA
CASSRMVSGGADTQYF
TGTGCCAGCAGCCGAATGGTGAGCGGGGGGGCGGATACGCAGTATTTT